Below, 29 T cell receptor beta chains from the same sample are listed, as sequenced in a study of regulatory T cells in long-lasting Graves disease. Relying on iRepertoire HTBI primers and Arm-PCR of CDR3 regions, the team built TCR beta libraries. TCRdb re-analysed the multiplex PCR reads in MiXCR, keeping a single row per CDR3 protein. The sample yields 680,000 or so distinct CDR3 sequences, 16% seen once. Time point described: newly diagnosed GD, antithyroid drugs for less than 3 months. After RNA was extracted from PBMCs, the TCR library was made from it. The sample also formed part of further work on T cells in Graves' hyperthyroidism and ophthalmopathy.

This specimen consisted of peripheral blood mononuclear cells (PBMCs), obtained at new diagnosis, from a patient treated with antithyroid drugs. The receptors were sampled from a young woman with Graves disease.

This clonotype was counted ten times or more. This chain uses TRBV7-2 with TRBJ2-1; D uncertain. The CDR3 has 12 amino acids. Per germline, CDR1 SGHTA and CDR2 FQGNSA. V was shortened by 5 bases and J by 10 bases, with 12 bases between the two germline ends. In DNA form, the CDR3 reads TGTGCCAGCAGCCACTCGGGTAGGGAGCAGTTCTTC. This translates into CASSHSGREQFF. Variable domain in full (rest from reference TRBV7-2 and TRBJ2-1): GAGVSQSPSNKVTEKGKDVELRCDPISGHTALYWYRQSLGQGLEFLIYFQGNSAPDKSGLPSDRFSAERTGGSVSTLTIQRTQQEDSAVYLCASSHSGREQFFGPGTRLTVL.

About this clonotype: Here the CDR3 omits its conserved ending phenylalanine or tryptophan, so a read error is the likely source. The chain joins TRBV6-5 to TRBJ1-2, with D perhaps TRBD1 (6 bases). The CDR3 runs 13 residues. Germline loops: CDR1 MNHEY, CDR2 SVGAGI. Trimming left V 4 bases short and J 1 base short, with 7 bases between. In DNA, the CDR3 is TGTGCCAGCAGTTGGACAGATAACTATGGCTACACCTCC. Protein sequence: CASSWTDNYGYTS.

J is TRBJ2-7 and V is TRBV12-3 or TRBV12-4; a weak D match, TRBD2 (6 bases). V dropped 3 bases and J dropped 1 base, with 13 bases sitting between them. The CDR3 has 15 amino acids. The CDR3 DNA sequence: TGTGCCAGCAGTTTCGGCGGGATGGGGTCCTACGAGCAGTACTTC. Translated, it gives CASSFGGMGSYEQYF.

A few counts support this clonotype. The chain recombines TRBV27 with TRBJ2-7, with 11 bases aligning to TRBD1. This CDR3 contains 15 residues. The germline V gene has CDR1 MNHEY and CDR2 SMNVEV (reference sequence). The trim removed 6 bases at V and 2 bases at J, leaving 6 bases unmatched. The CDR3 reads CASSGLGQGAYEQYF. The CDR3 DNA sequence: TGTGCCAGCAGCGGGCTGGGACAGGGGGCCTACGAGCAGTACTTC.

At least ten counts were recorded for this clonotype. The CDR3 DNA reads TGTGCCAGCTATGGAAGGGACAGGGACTACGAGCAGTACTTC. Its translation: CASYGRDRDYEQYF. The genes are TRBV6-1 and TRBJ2-7; the match to TRBD1 covers 9 bases. The V segment lost 8 bases and the J segment 3 bases; nucleotides outside the gene matches: 8. Germline V lookup: CDR1 MNHNS, CDR2 SASEGT. The CDR3 loop spans 14 amino acids.

V gene TRBV6-2 or TRBV6-3 combines with J gene TRBJ2-5; the match to TRBD2 covers 12 bases. Germline CDR1 is MNHEY and CDR2 is SVGEGT. The V gene end was trimmed by 6 bases and the J gene end by 5 bases; junction bases not matched to a gene: 7. This CDR3 comprises 15 residues. DNA for the CDR3: TGTGCCAGCAGCAGACTAGCGGGGGACCTGGAGACCCAGTACTTC. This encodes CASSRLAGDLETQYF.

The rearrangement links TRBV5-1 to TRBJ2-2; no reliable D call. With 0 bases removed from V and 10 bases from J, the gap between germline ends came to 16 bases. Germline V gene data show CDR1 as SGHRS and CDR2 as YFSETQ. The CDR3 is 15 residues long. This CDR3 reads CASSLVPALASELFF. The CDR3 DNA reads TGCGCCAGCAGCTTGGTTCCCGCTCTTGCGTCGGAGCTGTTTTTT.

This rearrangement joins TRBV28 to TRBJ1-1; D remains unclear. V gave up 7 bases and J gave up 7 bases, with 13 bases separating them. Per the germline V gene, CDR1 is MDHEN and CDR2 is SYDVKM. This CDR3 contains 12 residues. The CDR3 coding sequence is TGTGCCAGCATAGCGGGAGCCCTTGAAGCTTTCTTT. Amino acid sequence: CASIAGALEAFF. The full variable domain, in which reference TRBV28 and TRBJ1-1 provide the parts outside the CDR3, is DVKVTQSSRYLVKRTGEKVFLECVQDMDHENMFWYRQDPGLGLRLIYFSYDVKMKEKGDIPEGYSVSREKKERFSLILESASTNQTSMYLCASIAGALEAFFGQGTRLTVV.

The chain recombines TRBV20-1 with TRBJ1-2; tentatively, D is TRBD1 (5 bases). Looked up from germline, CDR1 is DFQATT and CDR2 is SNEGSKA (reference sequence). Trimming cost V 3 bases and J 6 bases, with 23 bases left between them. The CDR3 covers 16 residues. CDR3 sequence: CSARGIELGHGDGYTF. DNA of the CDR3: TGCAGTGCTAGGGGGATAGAGCTGGGGCACGGAGATGGCTACACCTTC.

The sample holds many counts of this clonotype. This chain links TRBV12-3 or TRBV12-4 with TRBJ1-4; D not resolved. The length of the CDR3 is 15 residues. V lost 7 bases and J 4 bases, leaving 16 bases between the germline ends. The CDR3 bases are TGTGCCAGCACCCTATCGAGGGCCAGTAATGAAAAACTGTTTTTT. It codes for CASTLSRASNEKLFF.

Remarks on this clonotype: A much larger clone sits a single nucleotide away, making a read error possible. This rearrangement joins TRBV11-2 to TRBJ2-1, with D uncertain. CDR1 and CDR2 (germline): SGHAT, FQNNGV. The V and J ends lost 7 bases and 10 bases respectively, with 11 bases between them. This CDR3 contains 11 residues. The CDR3 coding sequence is TGTGCCAGCAACTTTACAGAGGAGCAGTTCTTC. This codes for CASNFTEEQFF.

Worth noting for this clonotype: A read error may be the cause here, since a much bigger clone is one base away. The conserved closing phenylalanine or tryptophan is absent in this CDR3, likely reflecting a read error. This rearrangement joins TRBV29-1 to TRBJ1-1; 10 positions agree with TRBD1. Germline V gene lookup returns CDR1 SQVTM and CDR2 ANQGSEA. The CDR3 is 13 residues long. V lost 6 bases and J lost 2; bases outside the gene matches: 3. CDR3 bases: TGCAGCGTCGGACAGGGGGGCAACACTGAAGCTTTCGTT. Its protein product is CSVGQGGNTEAFV.

This clonotype was seen repeatedly, ten times or more. The chain carries TRBV2 and TRBJ2-6; D remains ambiguous. Trimming removed 4 bases at V and 4 bases at J, with 5 bases between. In germline, CDR1 is SNHLY, CDR2 FYNNEI. This CDR3 spans 13 amino acids. DNA for the CDR3: TGTGCCAGCAGTGCTGCGGGGGCCAACGTCCTGACTTTC. Its protein product is CASSAAGANVLTF.

This clonotype was counted a few times. The chain couples TRBV13 to TRBJ2-1, with 8 bases lining up with TRBD2. This CDR3 is 12 amino acids long. Trimming cost V 3 bases and J 11 bases; bases outside gene matches: 3. Germline-derived CDR1 and CDR2 are PRHDT and FYEKMQ (reference sequence). The CDR3 loop is CASSFSGTKQFF. In DNA form, the CDR3 reads TGTGCCAGCAGCTTTAGCGGGACGAAGCAGTTCTTC.

This clonotype has at least ten counts. V gene TRBV12-3 or TRBV12-4 combines with J gene TRBJ2-7, with a weak D call TRBD1 (6 bases). The CDR3 is 15 amino acids. V lost 6 bases and J lost 10, with 25 bases in between. In nucleotides, the CDR3 is TGTGCCAGCAGCCCAGGGGTTCAGGGGATGCGATACCAGTACTTC. Amino acid sequence: CASSPGVQGMRYQYF.

This clonotype showed up just a few times. The chain joins TRBV7-9 to TRBJ2-2; D uncertain. V was clipped by 4 bases and J by 4 bases, with 16 bases between them. This CDR3 region has 16 residues. The germline CDR1 and CDR2 sequences are SEHNR and FQNEAQ (reference sequence). In nucleotides, the CDR3 is TGTGCCAGCAGCTCCCCGGCGCTACCCACCACCGGGGAGCTGTTTTTT. Protein: CASSSPALPTTGELFF.

This clonotype was seen ten or more times. This chain's CDR3 is CATSRDSAETQYF. The CDR3 nucleotides are TGTGCCACCAGCAGAGATTCTGCAGAGACCCAGTACTTC. The chain uses TRBV15 and TRBJ2-5; D is uncertain. In germline, CDR1 is LNHNV, CDR2 YYDKDF (reference sequence). There are 13 residues in the CDR3. V lost 0 bases and J lost 4, with 6 bases in between.

There are many counts of this clonotype. The genes are TRBV28 and TRBJ2-7; TRBD1 agrees at 8 bases. Germline CDR1 is MDHEN and CDR2 is SYDVKM. The CDR3 consists of 14 residues. Germline trimming cut 3 bases from V and 9 bases from J; bases unmatched to any gene: 10. CDR3 nucleotide sequence: TGTGCCAGCAGTTTGGGCCAGGGGGCAAATGGGCAGTACTTC. Translation gives CASSLGQGANGQYF.

This clonotype was seen a few times. The J gene is TRBJ2-1, the V gene TRBV7-9, with 8 bases lining up with TRBD2. The germline CDR1 and CDR2 sequences are SEHNR and FQNEAQ (reference sequence). J lost 8 bases, V lost 5 bases, and 8 bases had no gene match. The CDR3 is 14 residues long. DNA of the CDR3: TGTGCCAGCAGCCCCCAACGAGCGGGGGATGAGCAGTTCTTC. Encoded protein: CASSPQRAGDEQFF.

This clonotype has ten or more counts. This sequence joins TRBV20-1 and TRBJ2-3, with no clear D. CDR3 size: 12 residues. With 3 bases removed from V and 1 base from J, the gap between germline ends came to 5 bases. The germline V gene has CDR1 DFQATT and CDR2 SNEGSKA (reference sequence). The CDR3 sequence: CSASGGTDTQYF. The CDR3 nucleotides are TGCAGTGCTAGCGGAGGCACAGATACGCAGTATTTT.

This clonotype appeared many times. The chain recombines TRBV3-1 with TRBJ1-1; D not certain. The V end lost 1 base, the J end lost 8 bases, and 14 bases lay between the germline ends. Germline-derived CDR1 and CDR2 are LGHDT and YNNKEL (reference sequence). The CDR3 is 14 residues long. The CDR3 bases are TGTGCCAGCAGCCAAGTGGGGTTGGGCAGAGAAGCTTTCTTT. It yields the protein CASSQVGLGREAFF.

This rearrangement joins TRBV2 to TRBJ2-6, with a tentative D call TRBD1 (5 bases). Looked up from germline, CDR1 is SNHLY and CDR2 is FYNNEI. This CDR3 region has 15 residues. Trimming cost V 6 bases and J 2 bases, with 11 bases left between them. The CDR3 nucleotides are TGTGCCAGCAGACCCCAGGGAACTGGGGCCAACGTCCTGACTTTC. It is translated as CASRPQGTGANVLTF.

This clonotype was counted a few times. This chain links TRBV13 with TRBJ2-5, with TRBD1 matching 9 bases. Germline CDR1 PRHDT, CDR2 FYEKMQ (reference sequence). The CDR3 is 15 amino acids. V lost 4 bases, J lost 5 bases, and 8 bases stayed unmatched. The DNA of the CDR3 is TGTGCCAGCAGCTCCATACAGGGGGCCGGTGAGACCCAGTACTTC. Its protein is CASSSIQGAGETQYF.

This clonotype was recorded many times. The chain links TRBV28 to TRBJ1-1, with no clear D. The CDR3 extends over 15 amino acids. Germline V gene lookup returns CDR1 MDHEN and CDR2 SYDVKM. The V end was cut by 6 bases, the J end by 0 bases, with 14 bases between. This CDR3 reads CASSPSGKMNTEAFF. The CDR3 coding sequence is TGTGCCAGCAGCCCCTCCGGGAAAATGAACACTGAAGCTTTCTTT.

Ten or more counts support this clonotype. This chain joins TRBV28 and TRBJ2-3; TRBD2 matches 10 bases. The V gene's germline CDR1 is MDHEN and CDR2 SYDVKM. The CDR3 sequence is 18 residues long. With V trimmed by 2 bases and J by 6 bases, 14 bases remained unmatched. This CDR3 reads CASSLIVPAGGPRDTQYF. For the CDR3, the DNA is TGTGCCAGCAGTTTAATTGTTCCAGCGGGAGGGCCCCGGGATACGCAGTATTTT.

In this sample, this clonotype turned up a few times. The chain employs TRBV6-1 and TRBJ2-1; maybe TRBD2 (5 bases). V lost 6 bases and J lost 7, with 13 bases in between. The CDR3 runs 13 residues. Germline CDR1 and CDR2: MNHNS and SASEGT. Written as DNA, the CDR3 is TGTGCCAGCAGCCGGTTGGACTCGAATGAGCAGTTCTTC. Translating it yields CASSRLDSNEQFF.

The rearrangement uses TRBV6-1 and TRBJ2-3; no firm D call. Germline values: CDR1 MNHNS, CDR2 SASEGT. V was shortened by 6 bases and J by 6 bases, with 13 bases between the two germline ends. The CDR3 is 13 amino acids. CDR3 in DNA: TGTGCCAGCAGGGAAAGAATTTCGGATACGCAGTATTTT. The encoded protein is CASRERISDTQYF.

The CDR3 DNA is TGCGCCAGCAGCTTGGACGGACAGCCCTACAATGAGCAGTTCTTC. Translation: CASSLDGQPYNEQFF. J is TRBJ2-1 and V is TRBV5-1, with D maybe TRBD1 (6 bases). CDR1 is SGHRS and CDR2 is YFSETQ in the germline V gene. The length of the CDR3 is 15 residues. The V and J ends lost 0 bases and 2 bases respectively, with 9 bases between them.

This clonotype was recorded at least ten times. The V call is TRBV7-2, the J call TRBJ2-3; D remains unclear. CDR1 is SGHTA and CDR2 is FQGNSA in the germline V gene. CDR3 length equals 13 residues. Trimming pared 6 bases from V and 2 bases from J, leaving 9 bases between. CDR3 sequence reads: CASRLPSTDTQYF. The DNA of the CDR3 is TGTGCCAGCAGGCTCCCTTCCACAGATACGCAGTATTTT.